The entry that follows covers one T cell receptor (beta chain) sequence. Its antigen is currently unknown. The sample is drawn from a study of T-cell memory formation after mild COVID-19. The wider study: Across donors, TCR clusters were largely donor specific. Study-level findings and limits: Pre-infection memory harbored some responding clones, suggesting cross-reactive memory joined. Contracting clones from day 15 to 85 showed balanced CD4/CD8; later expanders favored CD4+.

One entry per CDR3 protein results from TCRdb running MiXCR on the 5' RACE reads. The data show under 150,000 distinct CDR3 sequences, 20% to 25% seen once. V shed 11 bases and J 4 bases; nucleotides not matched to a gene: 2. This CDR3 is built from 12 residues. The chain combines TRBV12-3 or TRBV12-4 with TRBJ2-2, with 9 bases aligning to TRBD2. The sequencing sample was made of PBMCs or a T cell subset sorted from them (not recorded which). This sequence was found in a man aged 18 to 35 who had mild COVID-19 (a few samples of this study predate the infection). Cell type and time point are not known. The CDR3 DNA follows: TGTGCCGGCGGGAGGGGCACCGGGGAGCTGTTTTTT. It encodes CAGGRGTGELFF.